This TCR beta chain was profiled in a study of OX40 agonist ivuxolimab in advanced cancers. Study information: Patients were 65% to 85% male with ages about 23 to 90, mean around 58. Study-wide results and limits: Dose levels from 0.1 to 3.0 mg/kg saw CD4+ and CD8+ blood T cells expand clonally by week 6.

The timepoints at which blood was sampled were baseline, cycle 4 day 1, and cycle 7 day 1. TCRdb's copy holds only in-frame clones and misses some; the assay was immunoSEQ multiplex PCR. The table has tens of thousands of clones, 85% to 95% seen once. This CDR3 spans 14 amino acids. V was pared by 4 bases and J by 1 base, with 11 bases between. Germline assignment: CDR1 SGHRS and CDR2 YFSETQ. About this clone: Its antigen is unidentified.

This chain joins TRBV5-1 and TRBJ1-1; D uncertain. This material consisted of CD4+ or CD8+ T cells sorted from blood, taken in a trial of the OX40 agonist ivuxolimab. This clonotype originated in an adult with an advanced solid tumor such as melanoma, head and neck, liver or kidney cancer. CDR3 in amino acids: CASSRYVGNTEAFF. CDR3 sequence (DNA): TGCGCCAGCAGCCGGTATGTGGGGAACACTGAAGCTTTCTTT.